This T cell receptor (beta chain) was observed in a study of T cells in Graves' hyperthyroidism and ophthalmopathy. Amplification yielded TCR beta CDR3 regions, with RNA transcripts as the source. Researchers ran a first-round RT-PCR on the TCR CDR3 using the HTBI primer set. TCRdb itself ran the multiplex PCR reads through MiXCR, one entry per CDR3 protein. The sample records nearly 600,000 distinct CDR3 sequences, 13% to 15% being singletons. Looked up from germline, CDR1 is MNHEY and CDR2 is SMNVEV (reference sequence). Deletions cut 6 bases from V and 6 bases from J, with 12 bases between. The CDR3 sequence is 13 residues long.

Sample: blood. The clonotype was recovered from a woman between 18 and 29 years old with Graves' ophthalmopathy. V usage is TRBV27 and J usage is TRBJ2-1; D may be TRBD1 (5 bases). CDR3 residues: CASRSLGANEQFF. The CDR3 DNA is TGTGCCAGCAGATCTCTAGGGGCCAATGAGCAGTTCTTC.